The source of this T cell receptor (beta chain) is a study of long-term antiretroviral therapy in people with HIV (dated by TCRdb to between 2022 and 2023). The study in broad terms: The earliest samples were collected roughly a decade before the 2015 WHO recommendation for immediate ART, at a time when ART was usually postponed until CD4 counts fell. Whether ART initiation and durable HIV suppression were associated with changes in peripheral blood TRB repertoire composition and diversity was tested in a retrospective serial study. A total of about 180 cryopreserved PBMC samples were contributed to the cohort by 30 adults with confirmed HIV infection, with samples collected serially over a mean of approximately six years (range 1-12). Of the 30 participants with HIV, roughly twelve were female. Test extractions of a monoclonal T-cell line alongside 33 polyclonal samples showed no cross-contamination during QIAcube processing.

Deletion took 0 bases off V and 1 base off J, with a span of 6 bases between the germline ends. Sequences MGHRA (CDR1) and YSYEKL (CDR2) are obtained from the germline V gene. Measured from the cysteine to the phenylalanine, the CDR3 is 15 residues long. CDR3 DNA only is kept here, 45 bases in frame from base 1. The investigation overall reported the following: Compared with controls, HIV repertoires had narrower CDR3 length ranges, and the network structure pointed to an antigen-experienced repertoire that shifted only slightly toward naive after ART. The samples were dated from about 2003 to 2017, and the ART regimens that were used may be less effective than current ART regimens. No data were available on ART adherence, viral resistance or therapy changes, limiting inferences about post-ART repertoire changes. Starting ART was linked to a significant rise in TRB diversity, yet even after long-term ART the diversity remained significantly lower than in transplant donor controls. Expanded TRB clones identified before ART initiation dominated the repertoire at all time points, although this dominance fluctuated and declined in many PLHIV after ART. Because pre-ART samples had limited cell numbers, unsorted PBMC were profiled rather than sorted CD4+ and CD8+ T cells. Since PBMC availability was limited, sequencing covered only the TCR beta chain, with no alpha chain pairing.

The immunoSEQ hsTCRB v3.0 assay was used at survey level resolution for TRB variable region sequencing. The targeted TRB sequencing depth was about 40,000-55,000 T-cell genomes per sample. TRB libraries were pooled and sequenced on an Illumina MiSeq using a v3 150-cycle kit. As for the original processing: Analysis of repertoires was carried out in R inside a reproducible Nextflow workflow spanning QC, data transformation and analysis. LymphoSeq2, an R package for exploring AIRR-Seq data, was used to implement custom analyses. Several samples yielding fewer than 5000 total TRB sequences were excluded, leaving 150 to 200 analyzed HIV repertoires. Among the 170 to 200 HIV repertoires that were kept, some 60 were collected before ART initiation and 120 to 140 were collected after ART initiation. Each repertoire was downsampled to 5000 TRB nucleotide sequences, and summary statistics were averaged across 100 downsampling iterations. The analysis kept only TRB sequences whose CDR3 regions were at least seven amino acids long. A Shannon entropy-derived clonality score and the Gini coefficient were used to measure diversity. Repertoire networks linked the top 5000 CDR3 amino acid sequences whenever two sequences differed by an edit distance of one. Antigen specificity groups and MHC restriction were predicted for TRB CDR3 amino acid sequences with GLIPH2. Known CMV, EBV, HIV or tissue antigen associations were flagged by matching CDR3 amino acid sequences against VDJdb and McPAS-TCR. Pre-ART, post-ART and control groups were compared with Wilcoxon signed-rank tests and Holm-Bonferroni correction. TCRdb limited this immuneACCESS table to in-frame rearrangements with V and J called. A share of clones is missing; checked studies link under half to unresolved V genes, and the rest is unexplained. V and J calls and clone size are as listed in that table; D and trimming were resolved from the DNA. Recorded for this sample are fewer than 40,000 clones; 60% to 85% of them occurred a single time. The ten largest clones capture approximately 7.6% of the sample.

Inclusion was restricted to participants for whom at least one PBMC sample before ART initiation and at least two post-ART samples were available. Every participant with HIV received treatment in the United States of America. Cryopreserved samples of about 0.95-11 million PBMC were thawed and washed before DNA extraction. At the time of the earliest PBMC sample for each participant with HIV, ages ranged from about 23 to 60 years. PBMC samples were contributed by each participant from 1-4 timepoints before ART initiation and 2-8 timepoints after ART initiation, with a median of 7 samples. Serial HIV viral load, CD4+ T-cell count, ART history and demographic data were obtained for every participant. Genomic DNA was extracted from unsorted PBMC with a Qiagen kit on a QIAcube, with processing performed in batches of 12 samples. About this clone: There is no known antigen for this receptor. Base qualities are not at hand, and no much larger clone is one base apart.

The V and J genes are TRBV4-1 and TRBJ2-2; too little of a D gene remains to name it. Material: unsorted PBMCs, obtained 3.1 years after starting antiretroviral therapy. This TCR came from a woman aged 50 to 60 with HIV. The CDR3 sequence is CASSQDLGNTGELFF. DNA sequence: TGCGCCAGCAGCCAAGATCTAGGGAACACCGGGGAGCTGTTTTTT.